These T cell receptor beta chains were read from a single sample in a study of monozygotic twins with inflammatory bowel disease. TCRdb reanalyzed the 5' RACE reads and collapses them to one entry per CDR3 protein, without DNA. This table lists about 160,000 distinct CDR3 sequences. Sample: blood. These receptors all stem from a human donor with ulcerative colitis or Crohn's disease, or a healthy co-twin of an affected twin (not recorded which). Each CDR3 is given with its conserved first and last residue.

j_call v_call cdr3_aa
TRBJ2-4 TRBV7-2 CASSLLAGSKNIQYF
TRBJ2-7 TRBV5-5 CASSTRLAGAIYEQYF
TRBJ2-2 TRBV6-1 CASRRTSGGNTGELFF
TRBJ1-3 TRBV6-5 CASSYSIGQGGNTIYF
TRBJ1-1 TRBV20-1 CSARDRAGTEAFF
TRBJ1-5 TRBV19 CASSIQRYNQPQHF
TRBJ2-1 TRBV19 CASSIHVAGSSYNEQFF
TRBJ2-3 TRBV28 CASSLGSPATDTQYF
TRBJ2-7 TRBV5-1 CASSFGVPYEQYF
TRBJ2-3 TRBV20-1 CSIAGPLGTDTQYF
TRBJ2-2 TRBV10-3 CAISNRVGGELFF
TRBJ1-1 TRBV12-3/TRBV12-4 CASSFGRGTEAFF
TRBJ2-3 TRBV29-1 CSVEEEYRGRTDTQYF
TRBJ2-1 TRBV10-2 CATRTFGSNEQFF
TRBJ1-1 TRBV10-3 CAISARGLDQGAFF
TRBJ2-1 TRBV11-1 CASRLVTSGRSSYNEQFF
TRBJ2-7 TRBV4-2 CASSLQGHEQYF
TRBJ1-4 TRBV20-1 CSATGGRNEKLFF
TRBJ2-5 TRBV5-6 CASSPNRLQETQYF
TRBJ1-2 TRBV5-6 CASSLAPGTPRWGYGYTF
TRBJ1-1 TRBV2 CASSGFGGGEAFF
TRBJ2-2 TRBV7-3 CASSSPGLAGGVNTGELFF
TRBJ2-1 TRBV7-2 CASSTSPRGPHNEQFF
TRBJ1-2 TRBV2 CASSDQGAYGYTF
TRBJ2-7 TRBV5-1 CASSLSRVYEQYF
TRBJ2-5 TRBV12-3/TRBV12-4 CASSFFQPSQETQYF
TRBJ1-5 TRBV20-1 CSARVGTRQPQHF
TRBJ2-1 TRBV28 CASSFPDGNEQFF
TRBJ2-1 TRBV6-2/TRBV6-3 CASSYSLASYNEQFF
TRBJ2-7 TRBV5-1 CASSQGLLGAYEQYF
TRBJ2-3 TRBV24-1 CATSDFGTGEDTQYF
TRBJ1-2 TRBV4-1 CASSQEDRIYYGYTF
TRBJ1-2 TRBV29-1 CSVEGGSYGYTF
TRBJ1-1 TRBV20-1 CSAVQGGSREAFF
TRBJ2-5 TRBV5-4 CASSLGISLAGTRETQYF
TRBJ2-3 TRBV7-3 CASSLSPGDTQYF
TRBJ2-1 TRBV20-1 CRVGLAGVYNEQFF
TRBJ2-2 TRBV5-6 CASRRTSGSGTGELFF
TRBJ2-7 TRBV11-2 CASSSRPTRSSYEQYF
TRBJ2-1 TRBV5-1 CASRPSGSYNEQFF
TRBJ2-3 TRBV20-1 CSAENDKGRDTQYF
TRBJ1-5 TRBV4-2 CASSQSGEGRQPQHF
TRBJ1-1 TRBV4-1 CASSRDGAGEAFF
TRBJ2-2 TRBV18 CASSPDGRYTGELFF
TRBJ2-1 TRBV24-1 CATSAALRVNEQFF
TRBJ2-1 TRBV7-9 CASSPRDSPTHNEQFF
TRBJ1-1 TRBV5-6 CASSQTARLYSAFF
TRBJ2-1 TRBV5-4 CASSFGTSGGAYNEQFF
TRBJ2-1 TRBV24-1 CATSDYGLAGSNEQFF
TRBJ2-7 TRBV11-2 CASSLIRGSSEQYF
TRBJ2-1 TRBV11-2 CASSLGSSSGSNEQFF
TRBJ1-1 TRBV10-1 CASSDREGGKTEAFF
TRBJ1-5 TRBV11-2 CALGRENQPQHF
TRBJ1-2 TRBV20-1 CSAGGLGKDGYTF